A selection of T cell receptor beta chains follows, all from one sample in a study of blood T cell repertoires in COVID-19. The assay was immunoSEQ multiplex PCR, and TCRdb's table has in-frame clones only and misses some. The sample includes about 210,000 clones, around 85% of them seen just once. The sequencing input was peripheral blood. The origin of the receptors is a man between 35 and 55 years old with acute or convalescent COVID-19. The CDR3 runs from the conserved cysteine through the conserved F or W. The order of the fields is V gene, J gene, CDR3 protein.

V gene: TRBV23-1
J gene: TRBJ2-3
CDR3 protein: CASSQSSCRGATDTQYF

V gene: TRBV29-1
J gene: TRBJ1-2
CDR3 protein: CSVEGRGRNYGYTF

V gene: TRBV6-2/TRBV6-3
J gene: TRBJ2-1
CDR3 protein: CASSGGGVPNEQFF

V gene: TRBV6-6
J gene: TRBJ1-1
CDR3 protein: CASDDRPHTEAFF

V gene: TRBV3-1/TRBV3-2
J gene: TRBJ1-4
CDR3 protein: CASSDEKTGLNEKLFF

V gene: TRBV3-1/TRBV3-2
J gene: TRBJ2-1
CDR3 protein: CASSQGGSSGGAYNEQFF

V gene: TRBV6-5
J gene: TRBJ1-4
CDR3 protein: CASSLITGINEKLFF

V gene: TRBV10-2
J gene: TRBJ1-1
CDR3 protein: CASTQGAVTEAFF

V gene: TRBV6-5
J gene: TRBJ2-5
CDR3 protein: CASLGGHQETQYF

V gene: TRBV7-6
J gene: TRBJ2-1
CDR3 protein: CASSVPGQGAPGNEQFF

V gene: TRBV7-2
J gene: TRBJ2-7
CDR3 protein: CASSLALIGTVSYEQYF

V gene: TRBV5-1
J gene: TRBJ2-7
CDR3 protein: CASSLTGGAYEQYF

V gene: TRBV24-1
J gene: TRBJ2-1
CDR3 protein: CATQRGGASRNEQFF

V gene: TRBV19
J gene: TRBJ2-5
CDR3 protein: CASSISQGRETQYF

V gene: TRBV28
J gene: TRBJ2-1
CDR3 protein: CASQLGEGNEQFF

V gene: TRBV6-5
J gene: TRBJ2-1
CDR3 protein: CASSSTAGGGFSEQFF

V gene: TRBV30
J gene: TRBJ1-5
CDR3 protein: CAWSPVGNRGLYSNQPQHF

V gene: TRBV7-9
J gene: TRBJ2-7
CDR3 protein: CASSPKGGTYEQYF

V gene: TRBV7-8
J gene: TRBJ2-7
CDR3 protein: CASSLARGLYEQYF

V gene: TRBV19
J gene: TRBJ2-3
CDR3 protein: CASSWSGQSTTDTQYF

V gene: TRBV5-5
J gene: TRBJ1-4
CDR3 protein: CASIRGLESEKLFF

V gene: TRBV11-3
J gene: TRBJ2-5
CDR3 protein: CASSQAGGRETQYF

V gene: TRBV27
J gene: TRBJ1-2
CDR3 protein: CASSLSGHTYGYTF

V gene: TRBV11-2
J gene: TRBJ1-2
CDR3 protein: CASSIEGTAPDYGYTF

V gene: TRBV3-1/TRBV3-2
J gene: TRBJ2-2
CDR3 protein: CASSVSLAAANTGELFF

V gene: TRBV12-3/TRBV12-4
J gene: TRBJ2-4
CDR3 protein: CASSGKNIQYF

V gene: TRBV7-9
J gene: TRBJ2-7
CDR3 protein: CASSSARAGRKRGTYEQYF

V gene: TRBV5-5
J gene: TRBJ2-7
CDR3 protein: CASSLEGTGSYEQYF

V gene: TRBV4-1
J gene: TRBJ2-5
CDR3 protein: CASSLEGQTIQETQYF

V gene: TRBV4-2
J gene: TRBJ1-1
CDR3 protein: CASSQDDSKGWTEAFF

V gene: TRBV5-1
J gene: TRBJ2-7
CDR3 protein: CASSQTGVPIYEQYF

V gene: TRBV19
J gene: TRBJ1-5
CDR3 protein: CASSIWQGRNQPQHF

V gene: TRBV7-9
J gene: TRBJ2-7
CDR3 protein: CASSSTALGQKYEQYF

V gene: TRBV4-1
J gene: TRBJ2-7
CDR3 protein: CASSRPGQGSEQYF

V gene: TRBV4-2
J gene: TRBJ2-7
CDR3 protein: CASSQDVQSSYEQYF